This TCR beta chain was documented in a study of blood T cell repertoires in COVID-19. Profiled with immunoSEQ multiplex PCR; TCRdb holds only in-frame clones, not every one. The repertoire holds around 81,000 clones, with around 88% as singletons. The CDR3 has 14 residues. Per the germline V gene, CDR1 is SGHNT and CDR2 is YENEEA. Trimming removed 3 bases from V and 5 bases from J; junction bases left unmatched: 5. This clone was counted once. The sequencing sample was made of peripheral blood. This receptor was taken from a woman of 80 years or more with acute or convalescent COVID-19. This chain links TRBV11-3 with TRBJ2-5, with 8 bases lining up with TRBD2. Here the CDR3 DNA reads TGTGCCAGCAGCTTGGGACTAGGGAGCGAGACCCAGTACTTC. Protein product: CASSLGLGSETQYF. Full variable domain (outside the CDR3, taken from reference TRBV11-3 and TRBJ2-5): EAGVVQSPRYKIIEKKQPVAFWCNPISGHNTLYWYLQNLGQGPELLIRYENEEAVDDSQLPKDRFSAERLKGVDSTLKIQPAELGDSAVYLCASSLGLGSETQYFGPGTRLLVL.